This is a list of T cell receptor beta chains from one sample in a study of PD-L1 blockade in urothelial cancer. TCRdb's table, derived via immunoSEQ multiplex PCR, lists solely in-frame clones and lacks some. The profile covers some 22,000 clones, with 85% to 90% appearing a single time and more than 15% taken by the ten largest. The sequencing used PBMCs, collected around atezolizumab (anti-PD-L1) treatment. The receptors derive from a woman in her sixties with urothelial cancer. Each CDR3 is given with its conserved first and last residue. D genes are given only for firm matches. Not every row has a clone size; where given, it reads once, few, many or a size class.

D gene | J gene | clone size | V gene | CDR3 protein | CDR3 DNA
TRBD2 | TRBJ2-7 | NA | TRBV5-1 | CASSWLGLAGGPYEQYF | TGCGCCAGCAGCTGGTTGGGACTAGCGGGAGGGCCATACGAGCAGTACTTC
TRBD1 | TRBJ2-2 | once | TRBV28 | CASSAYRGRNTGELFF | TGTGCCAGCAGTGCCTACAGGGGGCGGAACACCGGGGAGCTGTTTTTT
TRBD2 | TRBJ2-2 | NA | TRBV7-2 | CASTEVRLAGVNTGELFF | TGTGCCAGCACCGAGGTCCGACTAGCGGGAGTAAACACCGGGGAGCTGTTTTTT
NA | TRBJ2-7 | NA | TRBV10-3 | CASGGPSGLSYEQYF | TGTGCAAGCGGCGGCCCGAGCGGACTCTCCTACGAGCAGTACTTC
NA | TRBJ1-4 | NA | TRBV7-9 | CASSLLPDRLNEKLFF | TGTGCCAGCAGCCTTTTACCCGACAGGCTTAATGAAAAACTGTTTTTT
NA | TRBJ2-7 | NA | TRBV5-1 | CASRLEDEQYF | TGCGCCAGCAGGCTGGAGGACGAGCAGTACTTC
TRBD1 | TRBJ1-2 | NA | TRBV28 | CASSDRQGHYYGYTF | TGTGCCAGCAGTGACCGACAGGGCCATTACTATGGCTACACCTTC
TRBD1 | TRBJ1-4 | NA | TRBV5-6 | CASSLAGTGVNEKLFF | TGTGCCAGCAGCTTGGCAGGGACAGGGGTTAATGAAAAACTGTTTTTT
NA | TRBJ2-1 | once | TRBV19 | CASSMVQGAYNEQFF | TGTGCCAGTAGTATGGTACAAGGAGCCTACAATGAGCAGTTCTTC
NA | TRBJ2-3 | few | TRBV4-1 | CASSQDRSGDTQYF | TGCGCCAGCAGCCAAGATCGGTCGGGAGATACGCAGTATTTT
NA | TRBJ2-5 | NA | TRBV9 | CASSTSGVVRETQYF | TGTGCCAGCAGCACCTCAGGGGTTGTCAGAGAGACCCAGTACTTC
NA | TRBJ2-1 | once | TRBV9 | CASSVGGARGVYNEQFF | TGTGCCAGCAGCGTAGGTGGGGCCAGGGGAGTCTACAATGAGCAGTTCTTC
NA | TRBJ1-1 | NA | TRBV19 | CASSILWGDATEAFF | TGTGCCAGTAGTATTCTGTGGGGGGATGCCACTGAAGCTTTCTTT
TRBD2 | TRBJ2-2 | medium-sized | TRBV6-6 | CASSSTSGRRTGELFF | TGTGCCAGCAGCTCAACTAGCGGGAGGAGAACCGGGGAGCTGTTTTTT
TRBD2 | TRBJ2-7 | once | TRBV5-1 | CASSSGTSMWEQYF | TGCGCCAGCAGCTCGGGGACTAGCATGTGGGAGCAGTACTTC
NA | TRBJ2-7 | NA | TRBV28 | CASTPGGVAGASYF | TGTGCCAGCACTCCAGGCGGCGTCGCGGGGGCGTCTTACTTC
NA | TRBJ2-5 | once | TRBV9 | CASSVRTGPLETQYF | TGTGCCAGCAGCGTACGAACAGGGCCCCTGGAGACCCAGTACTTC
NA | TRBJ2-1 | NA | TRBV29-1 | CSVSYARPGYNEQFF | TGCAGCGTCTCGTACGCCAGGCCTGGCTACAATGAGCAGTTCTTC
TRBD1 | TRBJ1-1 | NA | TRBV11-1 | CASSLEQGWNTEAFF | TGTGCCAGCAGCTTAGAACAGGGGTGGAACACTGAAGCTTTCTTT
NA | TRBJ1-2 | NA | TRBV19 | CASSMVPLEGYTF | TGTGCCAGTAGTATGGTCCCGTTGGAGGGCTACACCTTC
NA | TRBJ2-5 | NA | TRBV28 | CASSPGTLRVGIQYF | TGTGCCAGCAGTCCAGGGACACTCCGGGTGGGGATCCAGTACTTC
NA | TRBJ2-2 | NA | TRBV4-3 | CASSQAGSTTGELFF | TGCGCCAGCAGCCAAGCGGGGAGTACAACAGGGGAGCTGTTTTTT
TRBD1 | TRBJ2-7 | NA | TRBV11-2 | CASSHGQGVFYEQYF | TGTGCCAGCAGCCACGGACAGGGAGTCTTCTACGAGCAGTACTTC
TRBD1 | TRBJ1-2 | once | TRBV15 | CATSRVGQGLHGYTF | TGTGCCACCAGCAGAGTCGGACAGGGGTTGCATGGCTACACCTTC
TRBD2 | TRBJ2-1 | NA | TRBV27 | CASRLPGLAGGRNEQFF | TGTGCCAGCAGGCTACCGGGACTAGCGGGAGGTAGGAATGAGCAGTTCTTC
TRBD1 | TRBJ1-2 | NA | TRBV28 | CASSLESLGQFYGYTF | TGTGCCAGCAGTTTAGAGTCCTTGGGACAGTTCTATGGCTACACCTTC
NA | TRBJ2-1 | NA | TRBV2 | CASSDAAGIWNEQFF | TGTGCCAGCAGTGATGCGGCGGGAATATGGAATGAGCAGTTCTTC
TRBD1 | TRBJ2-7 | once | TRBV9 | CASSTNAGQGYEQYF | TGTGCCAGCAGCACCAACGCGGGACAGGGCTACGAGCAGTACTTC
TRBD2 | TRBJ2-1 | NA | TRBV28 | CASGLAGTYNEQFF | TGTGCCAGCGGACTAGCGGGAACCTACAATGAGCAGTTCTTC
NA | TRBJ2-1 | NA | TRBV6-1 | CASSELGLYSYNEQFF | TGTGCCAGCAGTGAGCTGGGACTTTACTCCTACAATGAGCAGTTCTTC
NA | TRBJ2-1 | NA | TRBV7-9 | CASAQNEQFF | TGTGCCAGCGCCCAGAATGAGCAGTTCTTC
NA | TRBJ2-7 | NA | TRBV10-1 | CASSESRDSYEQYF | TGCGCCAGCAGTGAGTCGCGGGACTCCTACGAGCAGTACTTC
NA | TRBJ2-7 | NA | TRBV5-4 | CASSGRDSLSEQYF | TGTGCCAGCAGCGGACGGGACTCCCTAAGCGAGCAGTACTTC
NA | TRBJ1-4 | NA | TRBV6-6 | CASSYSSGAEKLFF | TGTGCCAGCAGTTACTCGTCAGGTGCCGAAAAACTGTTTTTT
TRBD1 | TRBJ1-1 | NA | TRBV7-8 | CASSLGQTLNTEAFF | TGTGCCAGCAGCTTGGGACAGACGCTCAACACTGAAGCTTTCTTT
NA | TRBJ2-2 | NA | TRBV19 | CASSISNPRAGELFF | TGTGCCAGTAGTATAAGTAACCCGCGGGCCGGGGAGCTGTTTTTT
TRBD2 | TRBJ2-1 | NA | TRBV7-2 | CASSPRTSGFSYNEQFF | TGTGCCAGCAGCCCCAGGACTAGCGGGTTCTCCTACAATGAGCAGTTCTTC
NA | TRBJ2-7 | NA | TRBV27 | CASSSHGTVETYEQYF | TGTGCCAGCAGTTCACACGGGACTGTTGAAACCTACGAGCAGTACTTC
TRBD2 | TRBJ2-7 | NA | TRBV5-6 | CASSSRTSGRYEQYF | TGTGCCAGCAGCTCCCGGACTAGCGGGAGGTACGAGCAGTACTTC
TRBD1 | TRBJ1-2 | NA | TRBV6-6 | CASSYSSQGVDYGYTF | TGTGCCAGCAGTTACTCGTCTCAGGGGGTGGACTATGGCTACACCTTC
NA | TRBJ2-3 | NA | TRBV5-1 | CASSFSGASTDTQYF | TGCGCCAGCAGCTTTAGCGGAGCTAGCACAGATACGCAGTATTTT
NA | TRBJ2-1 | NA | TRBV9 | CASTSTSSYNEQFF | TGTGCCAGCACCTCCACAAGCTCCTACAATGAGCAGTTCTTC
NA | TRBJ1-5 | NA | TRBV10-3 | CAISDGYSNQPQHF | TGTGCCATCAGTGACGGGTATAGCAATCAGCCCCAGCATTTT
NA | TRBJ1-1 | NA | TRBV4-1 | CASSHRVMSPNTEAFF | TGCGCCAGCAGCCATCGGGTAATGAGCCCTAACACTGAAGCTTTCTTT
TRBD1 | TRBJ1-5 | NA | TRBV6-1 | CASRVDRGSNQPQHF | TGTGCCAGCAGAGTCGACAGGGGCAGCAATCAGCCCCAGCATTTT